These 11 T cell receptor beta chains were all obtained from the same sample, sequenced in a study of cytomegalovirus exposure and HLA in healthy donors. PCR involved 60 Vbeta and 13 Jbeta primers. Measured with immunoSEQ multiplex PCR; TCRdb has only the in-frame clones, and not every one. The repertoire consists of over 100,000 clones, with 65% to 90% occurring once and the leading ten covering 2.2%. Sequencing input: PBMCs. These receptors all come from a woman aged 25 to 39 in good health and CMV-seronegative.

J is TRBJ1-1 and V is TRBV5-4, with 11 nucleotides matching TRBD1. This CDR3 has 15 residues. V lost 9 bases and J lost 6; bases outside the gene matches: 13. The V gene's germline CDR1 is SGHNT and CDR2 YYREEE (reference sequence). The CDR3 DNA reads as TGTGCCATGTACGGACAGGGGGCGACTGGCGCTGAAGCTTTCTTT. Translation gives CAMYGQGATGAEAFF.

CDR3 sequence (DNA): TGTGCCAGCAGCAGGCCCCGACAGGGTGGCAATCAGCCCCAGCATTTT. This codes for CASSRPRQGGNQPQHF. V usage is TRBV28 and J usage is TRBJ1-5; 7 nucleotides align to TRBD1. With V trimmed by 6 bases and J by 2 bases, 10 bases remained unmatched. CDR1 is MDHEN and CDR2 is SYDVKM in the germline V gene. This CDR3 region has 16 residues.

This sequence joins TRBV9 and TRBJ1-2; 7 bases are shared with TRBD1. The germline gives CDR1 SGDLS, CDR2 YYNGEE. Trimming at V came to 3 bases and at J to 7 bases, leaving 9 bases not matched to a gene. The CDR3 loop spans 14 amino acids. This chain's CDR3 is CASSGSTGAFGYTF. In DNA, the CDR3 is TGTGCCAGCAGCGGTAGTACAGGGGCCTTTGGCTACACCTTC.

The chain combines TRBV19 with TRBJ2-1; D may be TRBD2 (6 bases). The germline CDR1 and CDR2 sequences are LNHDA and SQIVND (reference sequence). This CDR3 region has 15 residues. V was cut by 3 bases and J by 4 bases, with 13 bases left in between. CDR3 residues: CASSMSGGLYNEQFF. CDR3 DNA: TGTGCCAGTAGTATGTCTGGAGGGCTATACAATGAGCAGTTCTTC.

This chain connects TRBV9 to TRBJ2-3; D not resolved. Germline assignment: CDR1 SGDLS and CDR2 YYNGEE. The CDR3 has 11 amino acids. V lost 2 bases and J lost 6, with 4 bases in between. The CDR3 spells CASSVGDTQYF. The CDR3 region has the DNA TGTGCCAGCAGCGTCGGGGATACGCAGTATTTT.

This clone was detected a few times. The rearrangement links TRBV18 to TRBJ2-7; tentative D call: TRBD2 (6 bases). Germline-derived CDR1 and CDR2 are KGHSH and LQKENI. This CDR3 spans 14 amino acids. V lost 5 bases and J 4 bases, leaving 15 bases between the germline ends. The CDR3 here is CASSFSGEGYEQYF. Here the CDR3 DNA reads TGTGCCAGCTCATTTTCGGGAGAGGGGTACGAGCAGTACTTC.

The V and J genes are TRBV4-1 and TRBJ2-1; D possibly corresponds to TRBD2 (6 bases). Germline V gene sequence: CDR1 MGHRA, CDR2 YSYEKL. The CDR3 is made up of 16 amino acids. V gave up 4 bases and J gave up 5 bases, with 18 bases separating them. The CDR3 here is CASSRVREATNNEQFF. The CDR3 DNA follows: TGCGCCAGCAGCCGAGTAAGGGAGGCGACTAACAATGAGCAGTTCTTC.

The rearrangement uses TRBV19 and TRBJ1-5, with 7 positions matching TRBD1. J lost 2 bases, V lost 3 bases, and 1 base had no gene match. The CDR3 contains 14 residues. Germline CDR1 and CDR2: LNHDA and SQIVND (reference sequence). CDR3 residues: CASSIQGGNQPQHF. In DNA form, the CDR3 reads TGTGCCAGTAGTATCCAGGGGGGCAATCAGCCCCAGCATTTT.

The gene calls are TRBV11-2 and TRBJ2-1, with 8 bases identical to TRBD2. This CDR3 is 16 amino acids long. The trim removed 5 bases at V and 8 bases at J, leaving 14 bases unmatched. Germline CDR1 is SGHAT and CDR2 is FQNNGV. The CDR3 loop is CASSKPLAGFLDEQFF. In DNA form, the CDR3 reads TGTGCCAGCAGCAAGCCTCTAGCGGGTTTTCTTGATGAGCAGTTCTTC.

This chain joins TRBV5-4 and TRBJ2-2; D not certain. V was cut by 4 bases and J by 6 bases, with 10 bases left in between. This CDR3 contains 13 residues. The V gene's germline CDR1 is SGHNT and CDR2 YYREEE (reference sequence). In DNA form, the CDR3 reads TGTGCCAGCAGCGAAGACACACCCGGGGAGCTGTTTTTT. Translated: CASSEDTPGELFF. Full variable domain (rest looked up from reference TRBV5-4 and TRBJ2-2): ETGVTQSPTHLIKTRGQQVTLRCSSQSGHNTVSWYQQALGQGPQFIFQYYREEENGRGNFPPRFSGLQFPNYSSELNVNALELDDSALYLCASSEDTPGELFFGEGSRLTVL.

The rearrangement joins TRBV19 to TRBJ2-3; 10 bases are a match to TRBD2. The length of the CDR3 is 15 residues. Germline CDR1 LNHDA, CDR2 SQIVND (reference sequence). Trimming took 4 bases from V and 0 from J; bases not matched to a gene: 1. CDR3: CASSTLAGSTDTQYF. DNA for the CDR3: TGTGCCAGTAGTACACTAGCGGGAAGCACAGATACGCAGTATTTT.